This TCR beta chain derives from a study of regulatory T cells in long-lasting Graves disease (TCRdb year 2021). About the study as a whole: In the newly diagnosed Graves' disease group, patients had been taking antithyroid drugs for less than 3 months. TCR sequencing covered roughly 13 persistent and approximately 20 newly diagnosed Graves' disease patients, about 35 samples in total. Persistent Graves' disease patients were compared with newly diagnosed Graves' disease patients by peripheral blood TCR sequencing and RNA sequencing. The study took place in China and was registered as a clinical trial.

Study-level results and caveats: Only the TCR beta chain was sequenced and analyzed. Persistent disease showed preferential use of TRBV28, TRBJ1-2 and TRBJ2-5, whereas newly diagnosed disease favored TRBV20-1 and TRBJ2-1. Persistent Graves' disease patients showed lower TCR Shannon entropy and fewer highly expanded clones than newly diagnosed patients, suggesting clonal expansion. The study examined only peripheral blood because the primary lesion, thyroid tissue, could not be accessed. Patients with persistent disease shared more public clonotypes (around 2,500) than newly diagnosed patients did (about 1,000). The small sample size was acknowledged by the authors as a limitation that may reduce accuracy.

The time point label here, explained by the study, means: newly diagnosed GD, antithyroid drugs for less than 3 months. For both TCR sequencing and RNA sequencing, RNA was extracted from PBMCs using TRIzol. Graves' disease was diagnosed according to American Thyroid Association guidelines. Patients for the study were recruited at an endocrinology department in Xi'an, China. Each patient gave approximately 9.7 milliliters of peripheral blood, collected in an EDTA anticoagulant tube. Ficoll Paque Plus density gradient separation was used to isolate PBMCs, and no additional T cell sorting was done. An Agilent 2100 Bioanalyzer and agarose gel were used to assess RNA quality, and a NanoDrop 2000 was used to measure RNA concentration. At least ten counts were recorded for this clonotype. Its target antigen remains unknown. Within one base of it there is no much larger clone, and no base qualities were kept.

The method behind the library was multiplex PCR. The sequencer listed for this sample is Illumina HiSeq 4000. CDR3 regions were amplified by Arm-PCR with iRepertoire HTBI primers to construct TCR beta libraries. Before sequencing, the PCR products underwent gel purification. Regarding the original processing steps: Gene usage analysis of CDR3 amino acid clonotypes used the approximately 62 TRBV and about 14 TRBJ segments found across samples. Filtered high-quality paired reads were merged into contigs using COPE and FqMerger. BLAST was used to align contigs to the IMGT TRBV, TRBD and TRBJ reference genes, and CDR3 was defined following IMGT. Highly expanded clones were defined as clonotypes with a frequency above 0.1%. Shannon entropy served as the measure of repertoire diversity, while the Gini coefficient captured V-J evenness. Public clonotypes were defined as clonotypes shared by more than one individual. In TCRdb, the public reads were trimmed at Q25 with fastp and aligned with MiXCR, with productive beta chains retained. When rows share a CDR3 protein, they turn into one entry using the most common DNA and genes. The V and J calls and clone size come from TCRdb's table, not from the authors' own analysis. This sample is represented by roughly 250,000 distinct CDR3 sequences; 18% of them were singletons. 12% to 15% of the sample rests with the top ten.

Via the germline V gene (reference sequence), CDR1 is MNHEY and CDR2 SMNVEV. Its CDR3 holds 16 amino acids, cysteine through phenylalanine. The sequence is cut down to CDR3 DNA, 48 bases in frame from base 1. Between the V and J ends, shortened by 8 bases and 0 bases respectively, the junction contains 19 bases. These same records also appear under a second study, on T cells in Graves' hyperthyroidism and ophthalmopathy. As noted in the second study: A patient counted as having stable Graves' hyperthyroidism if no progression to ophthalmopathy occurred over 18 months of follow-up. Hyperthyroidism patients were newly diagnosed, with disease duration under 2 months, and aged 18 to 65 years. The study excluded patients with uncontrolled infections, other autoimmune diseases, pregnancy or lactation. Diagnoses relied on clinical symptoms, serum thyroxine and TRAb, thyroid ultrasound and orbital computed tomography. The TCR CDR3 was subjected to a first round of RT-PCR using the HTBI primer set and the Qiagen OneStep RT-PCR kit. Most expanded thyroid clonotypes (frequency above 0.001) were also detected in blood, a finding suggesting that blood repertoires may reflect thyroid immune responses. Ophthalmopathy was separated from stable hyperthyroidism by a 13 V-J signature model, with 85% to 90% sensitivity and 81% to 83% specificity obtained in cross-validation and 80%/75% obtained in testing. In validation, the model predicted progression to ophthalmopathy a median of about 5.9 months before onset, with about 67% sensitivity and roughly 79% specificity. To identify TCR V-J signatures that set the groups apart, the researchers used a discovery cohort of about a hundred patients, made up of fewer than 50 with Graves' ophthalmopathy and 57 with stable Graves' hyperthyroidism. Prospective prediction of ophthalmopathy was tested in an independent validation cohort of about 19 hyperthyroidism patients and 17 patients who later progressed to ophthalmopathy. For training and testing, the 110 or so patients in the discovery cohort were randomly divided in a 7:3 ratio. The study also compared thyroid tissue and blood T-cell repertoires from a handful of Graves' hyperthyroidism patients. After blood sampling, hyperthyroidism patients were treated with methimazole at a starting dose of 30 mg daily, and ophthalmopathy patients were treated with high-dose intravenous methylprednisolone. Libraries were constructed in a second round of multiplex PCR, after which size selection and purification were performed. The libraries were sequenced on an Illumina HiSeq2000 using paired-end 100 bp reads. Raw data were processed with SOAPnuke, discarding reads with adapters, uncalled bases, mean Phred below 15, or no exact constant-primer or identifier match. High-quality paired reads were merged with COPE v1.2.5, and unique nucleotide sequences were defined as clonotypes. Clonotypes were aligned to IMGT TRBV, TRBD and TRBJ reference segments using MiTCR v1.1. Only V-J combinations with frequency above 0.0001, covering roughly 99% of repertoires, were analysed. The TCS score was defined as F50 (clonal expansion) divided by E x V (chaos), with BLOSUM62-based TCRdist calculated between CDR3 peptides within each V-J. Welch's t-statistics and random forest reduced roughly 530 V-J features to 13, which were used in a naive Bayes classifier (R e1071). No statistical method was used to set the sample size in advance, and investigators knew the group allocation. TCR Vbeta CDR3 sequencing of around 130 peripheral blood samples (more than 40 ophthalmopathy, 75 hyperthyroidism and some 17 progressor patients) is reported in the paper.

This TCR came from a young woman with Graves disease. Donor details come from another sample of the same person, matched by shared clones. Sequenced here: peripheral blood mononuclear cells (PBMCs), sampled at new diagnosis, from a patient treated with antithyroid drugs. The chain is made from TRBV27 and TRBJ2-5; the D gene is perhaps TRBD1 or TRBD2, as each covers 5 bases. This receptor has the CDR3 CASRPTSGPYQETQYF. The DNA sequence is as follows: TGTGCCAGCCGTCCTACCTCGGGACCGTACCAAGAGACCCAGTACTTC.